The 6 T cell receptor beta chains below all came from one sample that was sequenced in a study of blood T cells in healthy people across ages. Using a J-beta primer mix together with a sample-barcoded 5' primer, a second PCR was run for roughly 7 to 11 cycles. TCRdb fed the 5' RACE reads into MiXCR, producing one record per CDR3 protein. The sample records about 1.8 million distinct CDR3 sequences, 49% being singletons. Sequences were obtained from blood. Every receptor here comes from a woman aged 40 to 49 in good health.

The genes are TRBV9 and TRBJ2-5, with 11 bases matching TRBD1. The CDR3 runs 15 residues. Germline V lookup: CDR1 SGDLS, CDR2 YYNGEE. V lost 6 bases to trimming and J lost 5 bases; unmatched junction nucleotides: 9. CDR3 coding DNA: TGTGCCAGCACCTACGGACAGGGGGCTTTGGAGACCCAGTACTTC. This translates into CASTYGQGALETQYF.

The chain uses TRBV10-3 and TRBJ2-7, with TRBD2 matching 9 bases. The CDR3 totals 15 residues. Germline values: CDR1 ENHRY, CDR2 SYGVKD. With V trimmed by 2 bases and J by 2 bases, 4 bases remained unmatched. The CDR3 DNA reads as TGTGCCATCAGTGAGGAAGCGGGGGGAACCTACGAGCAGTACTTC. This codes for CAISEEAGGTYEQYF.

The chain joins TRBV6-6 to TRBJ2-1, with a tentative D call TRBD2 (7 bases). The V end lost 0 bases, the J end lost 0 bases, and 12 bases lay between the germline ends. The CDR3 spans 17 residues. Germline assignment: CDR1 MNHNY and CDR2 SVGAGI (reference sequence). CDR3 sequence: CASSYSGGGASYNEQFF. DNA for the CDR3: TGTGCCAGCAGTTACTCGGGTGGGGGGGCCTCCTACAATGAGCAGTTCTTC.

This chain joins TRBV5-1 and TRBJ2-1; 8 bases match TRBD2. In germline, CDR1 is SGHRS, CDR2 YFSETQ. Trimming removed 6 bases from V and 5 bases from J; junction bases left unmatched: 10. This CDR3 spans 15 amino acids. CDR3 protein: CASTRGGQKNNEQFF. The CDR3 DNA is TGCGCCAGCACTCGCGGGGGGCAAAAAAACAATGAGCAGTTCTTC.

About this clonotype itself: Germline and junction disagree at one end, which may indicate a read error. V usage is TRBV2 and J usage is TRBJ1-1, with D uncertain. This CDR3 has 16 amino acids. Germline assignment: CDR1 SNHLY and CDR2 FYNNEI. DNA for the CDR3: TGTGCCAGCAGTGAAATTGGCCTGGGGAGACACACTGAAGCTCTCTTT. Its protein product is CASSEIGLGRHTEALF.

Details on this clonotype: One end of the junction is discordant with germline, which a read error may explain. This sequence joins TRBV12-3 or TRBV12-4 and TRBJ2-6; D perhaps matches TRBD1 (5 bases). The CDR3 length is 16 residues. The CDR3 DNA follows: TGTGCCAGCAGGCGGCCAACTAATGATGGGGCCAACGTCCTGGCTTTC. Translating it yields CASRRPTNDGANVLAF.